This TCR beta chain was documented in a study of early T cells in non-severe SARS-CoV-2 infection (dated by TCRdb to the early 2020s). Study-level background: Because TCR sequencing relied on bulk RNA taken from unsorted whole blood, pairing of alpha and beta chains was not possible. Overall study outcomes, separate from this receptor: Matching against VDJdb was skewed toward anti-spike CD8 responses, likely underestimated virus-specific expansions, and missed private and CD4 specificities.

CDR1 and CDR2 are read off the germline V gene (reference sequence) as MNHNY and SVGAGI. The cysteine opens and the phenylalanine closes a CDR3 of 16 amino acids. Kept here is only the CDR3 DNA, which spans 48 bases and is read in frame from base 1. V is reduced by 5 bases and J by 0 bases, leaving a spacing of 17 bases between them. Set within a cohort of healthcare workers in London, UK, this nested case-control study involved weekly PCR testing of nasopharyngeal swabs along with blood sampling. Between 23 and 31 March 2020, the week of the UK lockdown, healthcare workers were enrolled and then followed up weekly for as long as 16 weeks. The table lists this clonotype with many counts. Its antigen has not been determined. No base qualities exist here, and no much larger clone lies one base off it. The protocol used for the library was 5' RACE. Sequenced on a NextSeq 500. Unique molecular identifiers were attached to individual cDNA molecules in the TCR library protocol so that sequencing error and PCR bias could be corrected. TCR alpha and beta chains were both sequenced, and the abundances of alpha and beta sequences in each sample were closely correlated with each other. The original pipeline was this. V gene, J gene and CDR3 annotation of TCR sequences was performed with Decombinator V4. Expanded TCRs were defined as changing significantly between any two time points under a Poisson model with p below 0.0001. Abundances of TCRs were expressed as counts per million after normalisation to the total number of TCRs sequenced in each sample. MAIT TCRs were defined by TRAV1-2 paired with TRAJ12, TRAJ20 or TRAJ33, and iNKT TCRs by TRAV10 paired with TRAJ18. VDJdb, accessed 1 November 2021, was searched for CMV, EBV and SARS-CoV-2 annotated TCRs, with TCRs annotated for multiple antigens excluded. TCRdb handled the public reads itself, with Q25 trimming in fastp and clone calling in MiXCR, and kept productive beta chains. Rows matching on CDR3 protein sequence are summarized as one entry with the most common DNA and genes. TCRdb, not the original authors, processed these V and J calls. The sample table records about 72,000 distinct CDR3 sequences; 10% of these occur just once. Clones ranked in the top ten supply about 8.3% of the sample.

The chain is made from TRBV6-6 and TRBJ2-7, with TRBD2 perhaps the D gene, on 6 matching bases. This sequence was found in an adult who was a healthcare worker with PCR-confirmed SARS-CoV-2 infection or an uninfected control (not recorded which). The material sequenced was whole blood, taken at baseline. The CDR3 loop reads CASSKGGGGSSYEQYF. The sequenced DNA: TGTGCCAGCAGTAAGGGAGGCGGCGGTAGCTCCTACGAGCAGTACTTC.